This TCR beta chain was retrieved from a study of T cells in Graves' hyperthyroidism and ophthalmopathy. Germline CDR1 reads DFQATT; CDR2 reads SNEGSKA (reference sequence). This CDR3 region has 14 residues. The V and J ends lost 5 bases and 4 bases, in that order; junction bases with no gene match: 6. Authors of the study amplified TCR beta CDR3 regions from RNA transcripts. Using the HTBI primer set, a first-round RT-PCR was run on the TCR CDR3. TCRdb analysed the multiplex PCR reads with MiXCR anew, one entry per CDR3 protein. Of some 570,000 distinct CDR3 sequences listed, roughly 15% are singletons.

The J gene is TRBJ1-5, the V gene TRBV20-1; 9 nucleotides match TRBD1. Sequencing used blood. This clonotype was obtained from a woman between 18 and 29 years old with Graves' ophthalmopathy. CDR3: CSALTGQGNQPQHF. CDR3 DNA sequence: TGCAGTGCTTTGACGGGACAGGGTAATCAGCCCCAGCATTTT.